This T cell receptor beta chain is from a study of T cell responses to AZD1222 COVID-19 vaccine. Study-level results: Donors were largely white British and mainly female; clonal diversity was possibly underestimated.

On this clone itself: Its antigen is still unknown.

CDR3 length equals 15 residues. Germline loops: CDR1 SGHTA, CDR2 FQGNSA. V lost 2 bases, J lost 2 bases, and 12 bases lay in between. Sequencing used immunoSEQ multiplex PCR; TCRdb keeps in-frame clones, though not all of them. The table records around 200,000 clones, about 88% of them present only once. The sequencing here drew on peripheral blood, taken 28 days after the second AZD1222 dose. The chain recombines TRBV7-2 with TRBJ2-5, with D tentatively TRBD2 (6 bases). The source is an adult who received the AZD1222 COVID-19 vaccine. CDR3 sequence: CASSLFGGGQETQYF. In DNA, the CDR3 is TGTGCCAGCAGCTTATTCGGGGGTGGGCAAGAGACCCAGTACTTC.